The sequence of this T cell receptor (beta chain) was determined in a study of blood T cell repertoires in COVID-19. The wider study: Sources were T cells, B-cell-depleted T cells, or PBMCs; the material itself was cDNA or gDNA.

Looked up from germline, CDR1 is ENHRY and CDR2 is SYGVKD. The V end was cut by 4 bases, the J end by 3 bases, with 7 bases between. CDR3 length: 13 residues. Original analysis: Reference gene primer amplification in the assay estimated nucleated cell counts. The table came from immunoSEQ multiplex PCR; TCRdb's copy has only in-frame clones and leaves some out. V, J and clone size reflect that table, while D and trimming were determined from the DNA. The data hold about 110,000 clones, with roughly 85% observed a single time. This clone showed up just once. Sequenced material: peripheral blood. The chain uses TRBV10-3 and TRBJ1-5; D not resolved. This receptor was obtained from a human donor in a cohort sampled during active COVID-19. The CDR3: CAISGADNQPQHF. In nucleotides, the CDR3 is TGTGCCATCAGTGGGGCAGACAATCAGCCCCAGCATTTT.